This TCR beta chain was identified in a study of T cells in Graves' hyperthyroidism and ophthalmopathy. There are a few counts of this clonotype. Template material for amplifying TCR beta CDR3 regions consisted of RNA transcripts. The HTBI set primed first-round TCR CDR3 RT-PCR. TCRdb independently ran MiXCR on the multiplex PCR reads; one entry per CDR3 protein. This table has about 560,000 distinct CDR3 sequences, about a sixth appearing once. J lost 3 bases, V lost 5 bases, and 0 bases had no gene match. CDR3 length: 14 amino acids. The V gene's germline CDR1 is MRHNA and CDR2 SNTAGT. Sequenced input: blood. The chain employs TRBV6-4 and TRBJ2-2; 10 nucleotides match TRBD2. The TCR sequence derives from a woman aged 18-29 years with Graves' hyperthyroidism. The CDR3 nucleotides are TGTGCCAGCAGTACTAGCGGGGACACCGGGGAGCTGTTTTTT. Its protein is CASSTSGDTGELFF.